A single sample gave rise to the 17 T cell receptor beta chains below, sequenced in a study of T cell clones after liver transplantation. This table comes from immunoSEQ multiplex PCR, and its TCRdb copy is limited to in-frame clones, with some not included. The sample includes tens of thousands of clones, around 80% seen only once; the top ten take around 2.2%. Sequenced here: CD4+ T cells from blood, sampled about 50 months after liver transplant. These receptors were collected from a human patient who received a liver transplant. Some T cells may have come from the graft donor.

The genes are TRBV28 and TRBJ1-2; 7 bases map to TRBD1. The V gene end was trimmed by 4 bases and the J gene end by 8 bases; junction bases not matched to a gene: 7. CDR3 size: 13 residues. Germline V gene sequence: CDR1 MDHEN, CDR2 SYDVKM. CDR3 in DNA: TGTGCCAGCAGTTCTCAGGGGGTCAGAGGCTACACCTTC. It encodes CASSSQGVRGYTF.

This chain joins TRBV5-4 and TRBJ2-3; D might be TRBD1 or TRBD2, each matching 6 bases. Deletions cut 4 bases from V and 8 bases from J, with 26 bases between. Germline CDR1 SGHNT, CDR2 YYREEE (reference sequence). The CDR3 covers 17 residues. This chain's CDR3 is CASSNAQLRGPDLTQYF. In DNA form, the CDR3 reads TGTGCCAGCAGCAACGCCCAGCTTCGGGGGCCCGACCTTACGCAGTATTTT.

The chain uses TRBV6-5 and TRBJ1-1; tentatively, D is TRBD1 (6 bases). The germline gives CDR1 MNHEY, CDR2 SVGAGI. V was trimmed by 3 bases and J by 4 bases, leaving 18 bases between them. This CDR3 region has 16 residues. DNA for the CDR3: TGTGCCAGCAGTTATCGGGACACCCACGGGGGCACTGAAGCTTTCTTT. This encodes CASSYRDTHGGTEAFF.

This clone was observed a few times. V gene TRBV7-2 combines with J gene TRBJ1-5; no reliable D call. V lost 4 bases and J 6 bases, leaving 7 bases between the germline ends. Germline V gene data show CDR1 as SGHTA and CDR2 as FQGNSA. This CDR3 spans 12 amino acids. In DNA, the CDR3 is TGTGCCAGCAGCTCAGTCGGTCAGCCCCAGCATTTT. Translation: CASSSVGQPQHF.

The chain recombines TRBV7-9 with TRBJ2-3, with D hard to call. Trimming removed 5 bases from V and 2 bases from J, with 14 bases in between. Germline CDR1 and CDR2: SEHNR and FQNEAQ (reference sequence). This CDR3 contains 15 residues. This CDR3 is CASSPGWLNTDTQYF. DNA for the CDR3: TGTGCCAGCAGCCCCGGTTGGTTGAACACAGATACGCAGTATTTT.

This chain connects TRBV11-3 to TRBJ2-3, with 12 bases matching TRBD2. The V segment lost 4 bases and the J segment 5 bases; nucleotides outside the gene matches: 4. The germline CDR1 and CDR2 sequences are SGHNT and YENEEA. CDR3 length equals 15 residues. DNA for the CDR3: TGTGCCAGCAGCTCTAGCGGGAGGGCCGAAGATACGCAGTATTTT. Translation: CASSSSGRAEDTQYF. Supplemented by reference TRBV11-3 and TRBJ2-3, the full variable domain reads EAGVVQSPRYKIIEKKQPVAFWCNPISGHNTLYWYLQNLGQGPELLIRYENEEAVDDSQLPKDRFSAERLKGVDSTLKIQPAELGDSAVYLCASSSSGRAEDTQYFGPGTRLTVL.

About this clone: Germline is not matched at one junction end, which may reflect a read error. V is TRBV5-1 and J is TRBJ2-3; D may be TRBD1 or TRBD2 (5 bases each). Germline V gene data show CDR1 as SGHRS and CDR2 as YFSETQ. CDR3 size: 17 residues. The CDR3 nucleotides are TGCGCCAGCAGCTTGTCTGTCATGGGTGGGGGAATAGATCCGCAGTATTTT. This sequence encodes CASSLSVMGGGIDPQYF.

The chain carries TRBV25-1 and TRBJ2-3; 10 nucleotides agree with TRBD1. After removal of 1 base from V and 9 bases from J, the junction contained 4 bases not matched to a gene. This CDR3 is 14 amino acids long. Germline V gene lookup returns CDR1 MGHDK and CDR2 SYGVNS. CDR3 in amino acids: CASSEFGTGETQYF. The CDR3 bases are TGTGCCAGCAGTGAATTTGGGACAGGGGAAACGCAGTATTTT.

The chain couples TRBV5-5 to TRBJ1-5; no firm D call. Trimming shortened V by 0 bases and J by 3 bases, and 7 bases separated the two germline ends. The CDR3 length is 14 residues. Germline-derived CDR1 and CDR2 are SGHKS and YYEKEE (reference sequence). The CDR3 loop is CASSLGPTNQPQHF. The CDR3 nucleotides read TGTGCCAGCAGCTTGGGGCCGACCAATCAGCCCCAGCATTTT.

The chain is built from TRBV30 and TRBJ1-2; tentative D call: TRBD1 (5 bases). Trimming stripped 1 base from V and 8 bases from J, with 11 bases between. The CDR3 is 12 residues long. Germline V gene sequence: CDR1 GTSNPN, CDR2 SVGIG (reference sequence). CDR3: CAWSDGGDGYTF. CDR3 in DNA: TGTGCCTGGAGTGATGGCGGGGACGGCTACACCTTC.

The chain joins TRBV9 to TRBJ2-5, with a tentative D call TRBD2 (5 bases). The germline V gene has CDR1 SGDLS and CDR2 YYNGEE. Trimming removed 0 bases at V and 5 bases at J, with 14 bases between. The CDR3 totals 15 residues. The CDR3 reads CASSVDRGRGETQYF. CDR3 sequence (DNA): TGTGCCAGCAGCGTAGATCGTGGGAGAGGGGAGACCCAGTACTTC.

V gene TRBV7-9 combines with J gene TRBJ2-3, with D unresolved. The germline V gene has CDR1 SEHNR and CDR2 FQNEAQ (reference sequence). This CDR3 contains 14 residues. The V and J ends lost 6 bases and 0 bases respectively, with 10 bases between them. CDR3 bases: TGTGCCAGCAGGACCCTGAGTAGCACAGATACGCAGTATTTT. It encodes CASRTLSSTDTQYF. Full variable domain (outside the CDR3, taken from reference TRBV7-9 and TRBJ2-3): DTGVSQNPRHKITKRGQNVTFRCDPISEHNRLYWYRQTLGQGPEFLTYFQNEAQLEKSRLLSDRFSAERPKGSFSTLEIQRTEQGDSAMYLCASRTLSSTDTQYFGPGTRLTVL.

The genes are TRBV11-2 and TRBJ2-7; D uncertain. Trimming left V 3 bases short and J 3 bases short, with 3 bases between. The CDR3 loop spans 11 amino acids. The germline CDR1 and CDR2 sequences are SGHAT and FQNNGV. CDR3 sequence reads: CASSFLYEQYF. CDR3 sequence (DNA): TGTGCCAGCAGCTTTCTCTACGAGCAGTACTTC.

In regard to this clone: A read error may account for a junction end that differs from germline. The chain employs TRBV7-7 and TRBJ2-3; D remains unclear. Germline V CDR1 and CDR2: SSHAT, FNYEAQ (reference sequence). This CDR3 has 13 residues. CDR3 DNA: TGTGCTAGCAGTCGTGACAGCACAGATACGCAGTATTTT. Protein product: CASSRDSTDTQYF.

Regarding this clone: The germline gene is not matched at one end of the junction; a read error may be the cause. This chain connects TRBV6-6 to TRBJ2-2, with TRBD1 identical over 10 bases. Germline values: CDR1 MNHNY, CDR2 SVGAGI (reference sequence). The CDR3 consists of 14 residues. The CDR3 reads CASKGQGNPGELFF. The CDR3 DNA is TGTGCCAGCAAGGGACAGGGGAACCCCGGGGAGCTGTTTTTT.

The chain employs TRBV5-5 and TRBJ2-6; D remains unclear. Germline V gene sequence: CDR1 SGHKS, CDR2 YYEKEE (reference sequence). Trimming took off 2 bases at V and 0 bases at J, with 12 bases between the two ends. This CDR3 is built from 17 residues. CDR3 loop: CASSFEQTNSGANVLTF. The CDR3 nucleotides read TGTGCCAGCAGCTTCGAACAGACAAACTCTGGGGCCAACGTCCTGACTTTC.

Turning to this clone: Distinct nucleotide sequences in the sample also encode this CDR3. CDR3 protein: CASSQGQGSNQPQHF. The CDR3 nucleotides are TGCGCCAGCAGCCAAGGGCAGGGATCGAATCAGCCCCAGCATTTT. The chain joins TRBV4-3 to TRBJ1-5; weak D call: TRBD1 (5 bases). V was pared by 1 base and J by 4 bases, with 11 bases between. The CDR3 consists of 15 residues. In germline, CDR1 is LGHNA, CDR2 YSLEER.